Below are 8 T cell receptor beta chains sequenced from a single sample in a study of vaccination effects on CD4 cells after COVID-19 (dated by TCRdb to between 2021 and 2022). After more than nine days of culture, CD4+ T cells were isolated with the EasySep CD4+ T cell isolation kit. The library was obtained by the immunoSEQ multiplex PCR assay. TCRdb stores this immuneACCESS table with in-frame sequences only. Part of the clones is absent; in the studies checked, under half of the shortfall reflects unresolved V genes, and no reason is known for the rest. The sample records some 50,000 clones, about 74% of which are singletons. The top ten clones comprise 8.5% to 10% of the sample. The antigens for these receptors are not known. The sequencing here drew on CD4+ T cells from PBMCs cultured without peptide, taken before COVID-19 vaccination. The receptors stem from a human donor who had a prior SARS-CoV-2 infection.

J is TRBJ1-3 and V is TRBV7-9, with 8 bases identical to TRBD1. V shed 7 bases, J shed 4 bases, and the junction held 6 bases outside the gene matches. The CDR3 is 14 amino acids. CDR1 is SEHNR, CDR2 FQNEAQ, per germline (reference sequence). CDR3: CASILGQEGNTIYF. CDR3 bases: TGTGCCAGCATTCTGGGACAGGAAGGAAACACCATATATTTT. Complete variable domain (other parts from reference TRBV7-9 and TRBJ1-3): DTGVSQNPRHKITKRGQNVTFRCDPISEHNRLYWYRQTLGQGPEFLTYFQNEAQLEKSRLLSDRFSAERPKGSFSTLEIQRTEQGDSAMYLCASILGQEGNTIYFGEGSWLTVV.

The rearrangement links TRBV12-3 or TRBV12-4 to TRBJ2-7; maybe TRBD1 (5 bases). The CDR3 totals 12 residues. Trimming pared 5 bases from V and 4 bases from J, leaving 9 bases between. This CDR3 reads CASSPQGYEQYF. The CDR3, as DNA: TGTGCCAGCAGTCCCCAGGGATACGAGCAGTACTTC.

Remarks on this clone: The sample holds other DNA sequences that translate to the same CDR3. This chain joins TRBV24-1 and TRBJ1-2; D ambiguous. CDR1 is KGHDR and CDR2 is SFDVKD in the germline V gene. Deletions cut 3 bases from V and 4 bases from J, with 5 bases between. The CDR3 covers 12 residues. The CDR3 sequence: CATSDTGYGYTF. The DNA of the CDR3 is TGTGCCACCAGTGATACGGGCTATGGCTACACCTTC.

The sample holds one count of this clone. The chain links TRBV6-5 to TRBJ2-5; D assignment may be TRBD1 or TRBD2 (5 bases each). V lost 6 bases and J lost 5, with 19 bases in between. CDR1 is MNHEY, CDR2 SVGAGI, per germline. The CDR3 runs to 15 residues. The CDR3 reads CASSSTQYGTETQYF. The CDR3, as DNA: TGTGCCAGCAGCTCAACCCAATACGGGACGGAGACCCAGTACTTC.

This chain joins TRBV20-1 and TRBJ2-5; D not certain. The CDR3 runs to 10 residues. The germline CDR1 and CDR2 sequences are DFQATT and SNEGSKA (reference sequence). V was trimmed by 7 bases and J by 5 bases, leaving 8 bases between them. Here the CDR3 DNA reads TGCAGTGTCCTGCATGAGACCCAGTACTTC. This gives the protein CSVLHETQYF.

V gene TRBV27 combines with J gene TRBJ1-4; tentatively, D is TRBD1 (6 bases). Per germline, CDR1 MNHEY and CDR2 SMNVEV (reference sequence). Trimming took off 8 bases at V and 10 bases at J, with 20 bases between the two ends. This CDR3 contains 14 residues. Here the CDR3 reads CASGPRSRGGKLFF. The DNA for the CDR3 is TGTGCCAGCGGTCCCCGGTCTCGAGGGGGAAAACTGTTTTTT.

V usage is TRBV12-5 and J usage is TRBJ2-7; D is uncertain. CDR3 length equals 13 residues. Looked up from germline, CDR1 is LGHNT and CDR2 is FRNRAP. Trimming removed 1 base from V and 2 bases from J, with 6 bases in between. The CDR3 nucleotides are TGTGCTAGTGGTTTGGCTAGAACCTACGAGCAGTACTTC. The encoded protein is CASGLARTYEQYF.

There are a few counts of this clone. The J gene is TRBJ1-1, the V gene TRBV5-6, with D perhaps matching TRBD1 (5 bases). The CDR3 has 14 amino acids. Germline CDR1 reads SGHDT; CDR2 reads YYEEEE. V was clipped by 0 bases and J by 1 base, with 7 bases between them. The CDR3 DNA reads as TGTGCCAGCAGCTTGGGTACAGGGAACACTGAAGCTTTCTTT. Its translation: CASSLGTGNTEAFF.